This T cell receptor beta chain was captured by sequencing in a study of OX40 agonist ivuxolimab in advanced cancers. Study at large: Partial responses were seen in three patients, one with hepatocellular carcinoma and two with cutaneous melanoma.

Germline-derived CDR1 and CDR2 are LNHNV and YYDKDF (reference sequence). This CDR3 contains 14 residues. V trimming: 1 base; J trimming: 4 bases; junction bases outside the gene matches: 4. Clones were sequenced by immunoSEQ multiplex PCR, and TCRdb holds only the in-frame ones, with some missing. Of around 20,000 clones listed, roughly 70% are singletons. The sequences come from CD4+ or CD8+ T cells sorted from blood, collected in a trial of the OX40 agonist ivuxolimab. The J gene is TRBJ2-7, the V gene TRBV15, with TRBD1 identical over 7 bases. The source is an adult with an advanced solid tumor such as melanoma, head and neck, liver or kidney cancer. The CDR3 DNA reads TGTGCCACCAGCAGAGGAAAGGGGGCGTACGAGCAGTACTTC. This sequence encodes CATSRGKGAYEQYF. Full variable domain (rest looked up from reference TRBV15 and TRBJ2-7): DAMVIQNPRYQVTQFGKPVTLSCSQTLNHNVMYWYQQKSSQAPKLLFHYYDKDFNNEADTPDNFQSRRPNTSFCFLDIRSPGLGDTAMYLCATSRGKGAYEQYFGPGTRLTVT.